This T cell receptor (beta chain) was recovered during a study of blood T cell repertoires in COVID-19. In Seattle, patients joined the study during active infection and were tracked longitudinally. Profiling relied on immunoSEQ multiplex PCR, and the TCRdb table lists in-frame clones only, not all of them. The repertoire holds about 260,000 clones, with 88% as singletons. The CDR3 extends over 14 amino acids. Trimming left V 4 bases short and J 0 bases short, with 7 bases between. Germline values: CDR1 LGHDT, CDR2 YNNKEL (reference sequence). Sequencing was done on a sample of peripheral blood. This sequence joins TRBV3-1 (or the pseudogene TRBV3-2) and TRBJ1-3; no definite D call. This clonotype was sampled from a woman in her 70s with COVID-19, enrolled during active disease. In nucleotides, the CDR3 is TGTGCCAGCAGCCTGGAGGGCTCTGGAAACACCATATATTTT. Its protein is CASSLEGSGNTIYF.